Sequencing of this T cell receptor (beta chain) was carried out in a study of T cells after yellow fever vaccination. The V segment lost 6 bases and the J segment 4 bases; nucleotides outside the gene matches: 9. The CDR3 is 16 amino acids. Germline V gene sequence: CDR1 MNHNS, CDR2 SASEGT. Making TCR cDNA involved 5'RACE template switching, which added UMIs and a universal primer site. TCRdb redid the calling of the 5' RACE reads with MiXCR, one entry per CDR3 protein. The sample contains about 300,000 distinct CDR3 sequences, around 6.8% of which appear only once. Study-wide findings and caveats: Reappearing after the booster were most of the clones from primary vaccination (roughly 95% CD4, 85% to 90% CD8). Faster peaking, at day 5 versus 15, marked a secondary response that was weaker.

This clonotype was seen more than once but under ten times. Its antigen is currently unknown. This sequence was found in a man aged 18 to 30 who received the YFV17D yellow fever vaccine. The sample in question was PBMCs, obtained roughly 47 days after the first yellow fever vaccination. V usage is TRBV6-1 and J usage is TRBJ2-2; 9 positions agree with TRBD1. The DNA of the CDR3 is TGTGCCAGCAGGCAATACAGGGGGCATGGCACCGGGGAGCTGTTTTTT. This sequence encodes CASRQYRGHGTGELFF.